This TCR beta chain appears in the sequencing data of a study of PD-L1 blockade in urothelial cancer (TCRdb year 2017). For the wider study: Every patient began therapy in the mid-2010s and was given atezolizumab 1,200 mg intravenously every 3 weeks. In the same patients, whole exome sequencing and RNA sequencing of pretreatment tumors were performed in addition to TCR sequencing. Pretreatment tumor samples, along with matched peripheral blood serially collected before and after atezolizumab treatment, were subjected to TCR sequencing. The study, an exploratory multi-omic analysis, examined somatic, immune and clinical correlates of response to PD-L1 blockade with atezolizumab in urothelial cancer. Progression-free survival longer than 6 months counted as durable clinical benefit, and TCR features were additionally tested against both progression-free and overall survival. Blood samples were analyzed at 3 weeks after treatment start (second dose) and at 6 weeks after treatment start. Patients had an ECOG performance status of 0 or 1 and had received between 0 and 3 prior chemotherapy regimens. Pretreatment blood TCR-seq was available for 27 to 30 patients, at least one posttreatment blood collection was obtained for approximately 25 patients, and tumor TCR-seq was available for approximately 25 patients. Blood samples yielded a median of roughly 150,000 T cells and roughly 80,000 unique TCRs, with median clonality 0.080. Several patients achieved durable clinical benefit and 20 did not. About 90% of the roughly 30 patients were identified as males with urothelial cancer of bladder origin, and a prior smoking history was reported by 18 of 29 patients. Here is what the overall study found, with its caveats: A pretreatment peripheral blood TCR clonality below the median was linked to improved progression-free and overall survival. Small sample size (n of about 30) and many exploratory analyses mean the results are intended to be hypothesis-generating. At 3 weeks after the start of treatment, tumor-associated TCR clones in peripheral blood had expanded more in patients with durable benefit (n of about 20, p = 0.022).

Worth noting for this clone: The clone's antigen remains unknown. No per-base quality is available; no much larger clone lies one base away.

There are 15 amino acids in the CDR3, from cysteine to phenylalanine inclusive. Solely the CDR3 DNA is kept, with 45 bases framed from the first base. V loses 4 bases of germline sequence and J loses 0 bases, and the interval between the two ends is 11 bases. The germline V gene gives CDR1 as SGDLS and CDR2 as YYNGEE. Synthetic TCR analog templates were spiked into each PCR to estimate absolute template abundance from read counts. The immunoSEQ assay was used to amplify TCRbeta CDR3 regions from genomic DNA with bias-controlled V and J gene primers. Sequencing of rearranged TCRbeta segments was done at approximately 20X coverage. The source study handled its data this way. Clustering was used to correct sequencing errors, and CDR3s were annotated against IMGT to assign V, D and J genes. Out-of-frame and stop-codon sequences were excluded, and only productive TCRbeta rearrangements were used in downstream analyses. To compute clonality, Shannon entropy was normalized by the log of the number of unique productive sequences and then subtracted from one. Clones differing between time points or between blood and tumor were identified using Fisher's exact test with Benjamini-Hochberg correction, with an adjusted p below 0.01 applied as the threshold. What TCRdb holds here is the immuneACCESS table cut down to in-frame rearrangements. Part of the clones is not present; checked against another copy, under half of the missing clones reflect an unresolved V gene, and the others are unexplained. Clone size and the V and J calls come from that table; the DNA yielded D and trimming. In all, the sample holds 90,000 to 120,000 clones, and about 89% of those were seen once. Around 0.9% of the sample belongs to the ten largest clones.

A total of around 30 patients with locally advanced or metastatic urothelial carcinoma, treated at Memorial Sloan Kettering on a trial protocol, made up the cohort. Peripheral blood mononuclear cells were collected from each patient pretreatment and during treatment, giving between 1 and 8 total time points per patient. The Qiagen DNeasy Blood extraction kit was used to purify genomic DNA from total PBMCs and tumor samples. PBMCs were collected pretreatment and during treatment, and were isolated and stored as previously described. The sequence is built from TRBV9 and TRBJ2-4; no D gene can be assigned with confidence. This sample comprised PBMCs, obtained around atezolizumab (anti-PD-L1) treatment. The sequence was collected from a woman older than 75 with urothelial cancer. The nucleotide sequence is given as TGTGCCAGCAGCTACGGCCCGGGAGCCAAAAACATTCAGTACTTC. It translates to CASSYGPGAKNIQYF.